This T cell receptor beta chain was identified in a study of blood T cell repertoires in COVID-19. Overall study context: The United States, Italy and Spain provided the acute and convalescent COVID-19 samples.

The study recruited people aged roughly 18 to 95 years across about 25 US areas. Participants reported their clinical history, and cohort assignment relied on those reports. Among Cohort 3 donors, those recovered had two negative PCRs, clearance, or symptom resolution. Here immunoSEQ multiplex PCR was the method, and the copy in TCRdb shows in-frame clones only, minus some. The sample lists a few hundred thousand clones, roughly four fifths occurring once. V was trimmed by 5 bases and J by 13 bases, leaving 26 bases between them. The CDR3 loop spans 15 amino acids. In germline, CDR1 is SGHTA, CDR2 FQGNSA.

The receptor was derived from a woman in her forties or fifties who had recovered from COVID-19. The chain joins TRBV7-2 to TRBJ1-2, with TRBD1 as a possible D gene (6 bases). Material: PBMCs or T cells enriched from blood (not recorded which). The CDR3 here is CASSLRPGTLEDITF. The CDR3, as DNA: TGTGCCAGCAGCCTAAGACCCGGGACACTAGAAGATATCACCTTC.